This T cell receptor (beta chain) comes out of a study of control samples from healthy donors and cancer patients. The junction had 9 bases not matched to a gene; V was cut back by 5 bases and J by 7 bases. The CDR3 has 15 amino acids. Germline loops: CDR1 MGHDK, CDR2 SYGVNS. Only in-frame clones appear in the TCRdb table, and some are missing; sequencing was by immunoSEQ multiplex PCR. Among about 130,000 clones listed, approximately 92% were seen once. Specimen: blood. The chain is built from TRBV25-1 and TRBJ1-4; 8 bases agree with TRBD1. The TCR sequence derives from a man in his forties in good health. CDR3 loop: CASSTGGKIVEKLFF. As DNA, the CDR3 is TGTGCCAGCAGTACAGGGGGGAAGATAGTTGAAAAACTGTTTTTT.